This T cell receptor (beta chain) was identified during a study of a mutant IDH1 vaccine in newly diagnosed glioma. The length of the CDR3 is 12 residues. CDR1 MNHNY and CDR2 SVGAGI come from the germline V gene (reference sequence). J lost 5 bases, V lost 6 bases, and 3 bases had no gene match. Some clones are missing from TCRdb's copy, which holds only in-frame ones; the method was immunoSEQ multiplex PCR. This table holds about 88,000 clones, over 75% found once. As for time point: baseline, week 1 (first vaccination visit). This sample's treatment: pre-vaccination baseline after standard-of-care therapy.

The sequence was obtained from a man in his forties with glioma. Some clones in this sample may be carry-over from other donors' samples. The specimen was PBMCs, collected from a glioma patient treated with radiotherapy, temozolomide or both. The chain joins TRBV6-6 to TRBJ2-7, with 8 bases aligning to TRBD2. The CDR3 nucleotides are TGTGCCAGCAGCAATAGCGGGAACGAGCAGTACTTC. Its translation: CASSNSGNEQYF.